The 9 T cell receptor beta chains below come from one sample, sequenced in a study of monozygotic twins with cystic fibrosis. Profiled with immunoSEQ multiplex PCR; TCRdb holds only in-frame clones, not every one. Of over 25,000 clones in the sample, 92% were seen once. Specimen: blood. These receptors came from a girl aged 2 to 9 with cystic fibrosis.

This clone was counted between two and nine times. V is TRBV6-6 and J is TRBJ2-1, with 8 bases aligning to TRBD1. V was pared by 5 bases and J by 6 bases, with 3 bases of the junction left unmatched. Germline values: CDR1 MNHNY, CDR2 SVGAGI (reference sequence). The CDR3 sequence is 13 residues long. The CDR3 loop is CASSTGQGNEQFF. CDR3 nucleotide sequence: TGTGCCAGCAGTACAGGACAGGGCAATGAGCAGTTCTTC.

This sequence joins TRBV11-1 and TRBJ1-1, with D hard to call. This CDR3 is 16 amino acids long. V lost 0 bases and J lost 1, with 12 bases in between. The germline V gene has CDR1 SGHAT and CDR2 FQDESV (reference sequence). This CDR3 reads CASSLARVVGNTEAFF. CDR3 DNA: TGTGCCAGCAGCTTAGCGAGGGTCGTGGGGAACACTGAAGCTTTCTTT.

CDR3 coding DNA: TGTGCCAGCGGGTACAGGGGGCTCACTGAAGCTTTCTTT. Protein product: CASGYRGLTEAFF. The chain couples TRBV6-6 to TRBJ1-1; 9 bases agree with TRBD1. CDR3 size: 13 residues. Germline V gives CDR1 MNHNY, CDR2 SVGAGI (reference sequence). V lost 8 bases, J lost 4 bases, and 5 bases stayed unmatched.

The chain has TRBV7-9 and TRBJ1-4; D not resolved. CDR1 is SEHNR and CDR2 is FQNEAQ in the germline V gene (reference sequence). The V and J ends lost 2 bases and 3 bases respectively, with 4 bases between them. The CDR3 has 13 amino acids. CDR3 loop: CASSLISNEKLFF. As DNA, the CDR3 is TGTGCCAGCAGCTTAATTTCTAATGAAAAACTGTTTTTT.

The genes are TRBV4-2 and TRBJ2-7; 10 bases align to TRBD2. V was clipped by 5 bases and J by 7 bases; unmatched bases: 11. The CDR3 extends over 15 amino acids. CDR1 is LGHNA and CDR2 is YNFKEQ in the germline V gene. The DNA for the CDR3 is TGTGCCAGCAGCGATCCCCTAGCGGGAGTGAGAGAGCAGTACTTC. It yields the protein CASSDPLAGVREQYF.

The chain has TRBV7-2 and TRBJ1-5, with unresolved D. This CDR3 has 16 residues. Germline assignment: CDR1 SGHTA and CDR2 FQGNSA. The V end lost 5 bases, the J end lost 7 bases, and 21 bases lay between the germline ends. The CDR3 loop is CASSESLGFPYQPQHF. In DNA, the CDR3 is TGTGCCAGCAGCGAGAGTTTGGGTTTCCCGTACCAGCCCCAGCATTTT.

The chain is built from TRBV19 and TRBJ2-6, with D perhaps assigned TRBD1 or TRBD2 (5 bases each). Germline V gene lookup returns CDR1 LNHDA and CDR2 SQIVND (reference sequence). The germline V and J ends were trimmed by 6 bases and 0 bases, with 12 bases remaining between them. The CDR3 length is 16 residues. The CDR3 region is CASSSGANSGANVLTF. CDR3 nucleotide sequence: TGTGCCAGTAGCTCCGGGGCAAACTCTGGGGCCAACGTCCTGACTTTC.

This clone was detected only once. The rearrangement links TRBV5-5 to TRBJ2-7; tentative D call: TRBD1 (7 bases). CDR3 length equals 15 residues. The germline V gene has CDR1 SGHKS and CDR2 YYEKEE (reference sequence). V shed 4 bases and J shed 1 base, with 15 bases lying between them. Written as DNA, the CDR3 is TGTGCCAGCAGCGAGCGACAGGGACTTTCCTACGAGCAGTACTTC. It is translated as CASSERQGLSYEQYF.

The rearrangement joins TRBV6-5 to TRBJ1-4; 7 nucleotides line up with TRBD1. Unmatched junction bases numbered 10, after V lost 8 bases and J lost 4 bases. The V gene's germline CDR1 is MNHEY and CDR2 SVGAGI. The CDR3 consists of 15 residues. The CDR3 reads CASGAPGQSNEKLFF. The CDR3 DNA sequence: TGTGCCAGCGGCGCTCCGGGACAGAGTAATGAAAAACTGTTTTTT.